A selection of T cell receptor beta chains follows, all from one sample in a study of cytomegalovirus exposure and HLA in healthy donors. This table comes from immunoSEQ multiplex PCR, and its TCRdb copy is limited to in-frame clones, with some not included. Among roughly 200,000 clones, 80% to 85% were seen once, and the ten largest hold 0.95% to 1.5%. The sequenced sample consisted of PBMCs. All receptors come from a woman aged 25 to 39 in good health and CMV-seronegative. Both conserved end residues are part of each CDR3. Fields, in order: J gene, V gene, clone size, D gene, CDR3 DNA, CDR3 protein. The D gene is left open where the match is weak. Only part of the rows carry a size: once, few, many, or a class if the clone is expanded.

>TRBJ2-1|TRBV19|-|-
TGTGCCAGTAGTACACTTGGGAGCTCCTACAATGAGCAGTTCTTC
CASSTLGSSYNEQFF
>TRBJ2-4|TRBV19|-|TRBD2
TGTGCCAGTAGGATCGGGGGGGCCAAAAACATTCAGTACTTC
CASRIGGAKNIQYF
>TRBJ1-5|TRBV2|-|-
TGTGCCAGCAACATACAGGGTAGCAATCAGCCCCAGCATTTT
CASNIQGSNQPQHF
>TRBJ2-1|TRBV5-1|-|TRBD2
TGCGCCAGCAGCTTGGGACTAGCATTCTATGAGCAGTTCTTC
CASSLGLAFYEQFF
>TRBJ1-5|TRBV19|-|-
TGTGCCAGTAGTATAGCTGGGGGGTATAGCAATCAGCCCCAGCATTTT
CASSIAGGYSNQPQHF
>TRBJ2-7|TRBV5-5|-|-
TGTGCCAGCAGCTTGGGGCCGGGAGAGGGGTTCTACGAGCAGTACTTC
CASSLGPGEGFYEQYF
>TRBJ1-6|TRBV7-2|once|TRBD1
TGTGCCAGCAGCTCGTCGACAGGGCTCTATAATTCACCCCTCCACTTT
CASSSSTGLYNSPLHF
>TRBJ1-4|TRBV25-1|-|TRBD1
TGTGCCAGCAGGAGACAGGGACGCTGGGAAAAACTGTTTTTT
CASRRQGRWEKLFF
>TRBJ2-1|TRBV2|few|-
TGTGCCAGCACCCGACAGGACACCTACAATGAGCAGTTCTTC
CASTRQDTYNEQFF
>TRBJ2-5|TRBV6-6|-|TRBD2
TGTGCCAGCAGTTACTCGTCTAGCGGAGATCAAGAGACCCAGTACTTC
CASSYSSSGDQETQYF
>TRBJ1-5|TRBV6-1|-|TRBD1
TGTGCCAGCACCGAAGGGGGCTACAATCAGCCCCAGCATTTT
CASTEGGYNQPQHF
>TRBJ2-7|TRBV4-1|-|TRBD1
TGCGCCAGCAGCTATACCGGGACAGGGGGCATCGAGCAGTACTTC
CASSYTGTGGIEQYF
>TRBJ2-3|TRBV6-1|-|-
TGTGCCAGCAGGGGGCCCCCTGGCACAGATACGCAGTATTTT
CASRGPPGTDTQYF
>TRBJ1-1|TRBV6-6|-|-
TGTGCCAGCAGTTACAGGAGCACTGAAGCTTTCTTT
CASSYRSTEAFF
>TRBJ2-7|TRBV28|once|TRBD2
TGTGCCAGCACCCCGCGGGGGATCGAGCAGTACTTC
CASTPRGIEQYF
>TRBJ2-5|TRBV28|-|TRBD2
TGTGCCAGCAGTAGACTAGCGGGAGAAGAGACCCAGTACTTC
CASSRLAGEETQYF
>TRBJ2-2|TRBV7-2|-|-
TGTGCCAGCAGCTTTCAGGGTACGAACACCGGGGAGCTGTTTTTT
CASSFQGTNTGELFF
>TRBJ2-5|TRBV27|-|-
TGTGCCAGCAGTCCCACCATAGGAGGGTCCGTGGAGACCCAGTACTTC
CASSPTIGGSVETQYF
>TRBJ2-7|TRBV5-4|-|TRBD2
TGTGCCAGCAGCCCTCCCCCGGGACTAGGGGACTACGAGCAGTACTTC
CASSPPPGLGDYEQYF
>TRBJ2-1|TRBV11-2|few|TRBD1
TGTGCCAGCAGCCCGACAGGGAACGATGAGCAGTTCTTC
CASSPTGNDEQFF
>TRBJ2-7|TRBV18|-|-
TGTGCCAGCTCACCGGGGCAGACCAGAACCTACGAGCAGTACTTC
CASSPGQTRTYEQYF
>TRBJ2-7|TRBV6-1|-|-
TGTGCCAGCAGTGAAGGGACAGCAAGGGTCTACGAGCAGTACTTC
CASSEGTARVYEQYF
>TRBJ1-1|TRBV30|-|-
TGTGCCTGGAGTGTACAAAGCGCCGAAGCTTTCTTT
CAWSVQSAEAFF